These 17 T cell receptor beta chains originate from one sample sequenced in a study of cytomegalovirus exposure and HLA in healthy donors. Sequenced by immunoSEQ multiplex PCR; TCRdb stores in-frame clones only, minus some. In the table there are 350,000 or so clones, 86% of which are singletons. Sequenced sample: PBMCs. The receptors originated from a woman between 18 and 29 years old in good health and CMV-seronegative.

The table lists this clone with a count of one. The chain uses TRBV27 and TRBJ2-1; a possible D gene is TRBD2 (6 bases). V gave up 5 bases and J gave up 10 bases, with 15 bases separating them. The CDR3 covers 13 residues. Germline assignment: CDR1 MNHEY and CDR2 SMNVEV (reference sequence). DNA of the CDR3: TGTGCCAGCAGTCAATACCCCACTAGCGAGCAGTTCTTC. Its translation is CASSQYPTSEQFF.

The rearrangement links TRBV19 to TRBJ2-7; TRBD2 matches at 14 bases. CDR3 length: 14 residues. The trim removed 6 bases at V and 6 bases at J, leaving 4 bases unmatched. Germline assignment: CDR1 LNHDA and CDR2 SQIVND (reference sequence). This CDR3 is CASRGTSGSPEQYF. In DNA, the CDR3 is TGTGCCAGTAGAGGGACTAGCGGGAGCCCCGAGCAGTACTTC.

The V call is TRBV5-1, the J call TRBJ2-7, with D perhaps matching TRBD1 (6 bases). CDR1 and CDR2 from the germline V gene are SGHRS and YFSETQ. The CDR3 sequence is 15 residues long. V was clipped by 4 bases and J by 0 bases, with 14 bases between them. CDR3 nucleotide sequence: TGCGCCAGCAGCCCCAGTCAGGGGCTCTCCTACGAGCAGTACTTC. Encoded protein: CASSPSQGLSYEQYF.

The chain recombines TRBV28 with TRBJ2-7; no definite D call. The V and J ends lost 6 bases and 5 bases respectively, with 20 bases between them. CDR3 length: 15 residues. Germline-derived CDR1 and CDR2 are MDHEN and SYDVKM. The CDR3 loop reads CASSPFIELTHEQYF. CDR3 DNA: TGTGCCAGCAGCCCATTCATAGAGCTTACTCACGAGCAGTACTTC.

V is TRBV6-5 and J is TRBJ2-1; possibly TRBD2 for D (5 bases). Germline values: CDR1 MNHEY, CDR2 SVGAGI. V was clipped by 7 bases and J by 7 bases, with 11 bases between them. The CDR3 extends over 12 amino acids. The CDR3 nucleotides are TGTGCCAGCACGGGATTAGGAAATGAGCAGTTCTTC. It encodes CASTGLGNEQFF.

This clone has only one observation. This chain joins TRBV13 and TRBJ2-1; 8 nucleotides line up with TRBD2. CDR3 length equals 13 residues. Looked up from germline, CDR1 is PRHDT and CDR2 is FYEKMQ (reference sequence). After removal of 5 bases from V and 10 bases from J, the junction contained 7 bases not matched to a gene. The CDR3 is CASSRRGELEQFF. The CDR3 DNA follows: TGTGCCAGCAGCAGGCGGGGGGAGTTAGAGCAGTTCTTC.

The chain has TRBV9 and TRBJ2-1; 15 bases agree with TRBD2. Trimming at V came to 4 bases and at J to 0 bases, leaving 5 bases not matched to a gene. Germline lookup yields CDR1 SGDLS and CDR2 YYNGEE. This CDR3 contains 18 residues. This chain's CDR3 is CASSSGTSGRSSYNEQFF. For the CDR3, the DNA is TGTGCCAGCAGCTCCGGGACTAGCGGGAGGAGCTCCTACAATGAGCAGTTCTTC.

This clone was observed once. CDR3 nucleotides: TGTGCCAGCACGCGGGAGAACACCGGGGAGCTGTTTTTT. This sequence encodes CASTRENTGELFF. The V call is TRBV2, the J call TRBJ2-2; TRBD2 is a possible D gene (6 bases). Germline CDR1 and CDR2: SNHLY and FYNNEI. V was trimmed by 7 bases and J by 1 base, leaving 7 bases between them. The CDR3 sequence is 13 residues long.

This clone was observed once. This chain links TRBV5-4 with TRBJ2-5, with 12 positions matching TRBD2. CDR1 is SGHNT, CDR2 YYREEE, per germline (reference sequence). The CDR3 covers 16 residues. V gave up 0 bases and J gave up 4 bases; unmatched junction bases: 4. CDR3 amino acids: CASSLGLAGVGETQYF. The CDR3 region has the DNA TGTGCCAGCAGCTTGGGACTAGCGGGAGTCGGAGAGACCCAGTACTTC. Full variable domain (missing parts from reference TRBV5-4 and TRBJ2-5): ETGVTQSPTHLIKTRGQQVTLRCSSQSGHNTVSWYQQALGQGPQFIFQYYREEENGRGNFPPRFSGLQFPNYSSELNVNALELDDSALYLCASSLGLAGVGETQYFGPGTRLLVL.

The CDR3 nucleotides are TGTGCCACCAGCAGAGTTAGGGGAAGCAATCAGCCCCAGCATTTT. It encodes CATSRVRGSNQPQHF. This rearrangement joins TRBV15 to TRBJ1-5; perhaps TRBD1 as D (5 bases). Trimming took off 1 base at V and 1 base at J, with 8 bases between the two ends. This CDR3 spans 15 amino acids. CDR1 is LNHNV, CDR2 YYDKDF, per germline (reference sequence).

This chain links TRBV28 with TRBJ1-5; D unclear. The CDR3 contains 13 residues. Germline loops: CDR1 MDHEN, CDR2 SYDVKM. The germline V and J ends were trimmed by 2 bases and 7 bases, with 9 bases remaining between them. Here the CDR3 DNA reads TGTGCCAGCAGTTTAGAACTCTCGCAGCCCCAGCATTTT. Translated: CASSLELSQPQHF. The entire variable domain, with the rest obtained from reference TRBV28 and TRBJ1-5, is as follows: DVKVTQSSRYLVKRTGEKVFLECVQDMDHENMFWYRQDPGLGLRLIYFSYDVKMKEKGDIPEGYSVSREKKERFSLILESASTNQTSMYLCASSLELSQPQHFGDGTRLSIL.

As DNA, the CDR3 is TGTGCCAGCAATCTCTTGGAGGGGGCTTCTTTCGAGCAGTACTTC. As protein: CASNLLEGASFEQYF. The chain is built from TRBV27 and TRBJ2-7, with a possible D match to TRBD1 (7 bases). CDR1 MNHEY and CDR2 SMNVEV come from the germline V gene (reference sequence). The length of the CDR3 is 15 residues. V lost 7 bases to trimming and J lost 6 bases, with 22 bases between them.

CDR3 coding DNA: TGTGCCAGCAGCCGGCTCGGGACTAGCGGGAGGATCACCGAGCAGTACTTC. This gives the protein CASSRLGTSGRITEQYF. The rearrangement links TRBV5-6 to TRBJ2-7, with TRBD2 matching 15 bases. The CDR3 covers 17 residues. V trimming: 4 bases; J trimming: 6 bases; junction bases outside the gene matches: 11. Germline CDR1 SGHDT, CDR2 YYEEEE.

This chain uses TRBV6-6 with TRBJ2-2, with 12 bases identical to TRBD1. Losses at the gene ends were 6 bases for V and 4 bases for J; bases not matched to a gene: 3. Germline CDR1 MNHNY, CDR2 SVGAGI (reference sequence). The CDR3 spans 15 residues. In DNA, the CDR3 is TGTGCCAGCAGCACGGGACAGGGGGCCACCGGGGAGCTGTTTTTT. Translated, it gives CASSTGQGATGELFF.

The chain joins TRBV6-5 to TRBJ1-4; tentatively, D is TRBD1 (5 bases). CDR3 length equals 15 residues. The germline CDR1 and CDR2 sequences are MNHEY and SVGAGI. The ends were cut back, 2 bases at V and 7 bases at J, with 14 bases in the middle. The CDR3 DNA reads TGTGCCAGCAGTTACGGACACCATACAGCTGAAAAACTGTTTTTT. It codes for CASSYGHHTAEKLFF.

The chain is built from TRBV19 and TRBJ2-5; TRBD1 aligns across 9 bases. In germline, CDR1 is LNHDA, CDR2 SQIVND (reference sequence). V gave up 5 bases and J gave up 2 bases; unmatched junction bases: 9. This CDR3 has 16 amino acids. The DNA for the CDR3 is TGTGCCAGTAGTCCGCAGTCCGGGACAGGGCAAGAGACCCAGTACTTC. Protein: CASSPQSGTGQETQYF.

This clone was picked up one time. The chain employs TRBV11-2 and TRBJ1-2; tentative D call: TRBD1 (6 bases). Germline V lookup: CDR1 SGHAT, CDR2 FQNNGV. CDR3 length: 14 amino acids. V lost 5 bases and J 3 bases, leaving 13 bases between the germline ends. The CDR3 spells CASSRDQGYYGYTF. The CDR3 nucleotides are TGTGCCAGCAGCCGAGACCAGGGGTACTATGGCTACACCTTC.